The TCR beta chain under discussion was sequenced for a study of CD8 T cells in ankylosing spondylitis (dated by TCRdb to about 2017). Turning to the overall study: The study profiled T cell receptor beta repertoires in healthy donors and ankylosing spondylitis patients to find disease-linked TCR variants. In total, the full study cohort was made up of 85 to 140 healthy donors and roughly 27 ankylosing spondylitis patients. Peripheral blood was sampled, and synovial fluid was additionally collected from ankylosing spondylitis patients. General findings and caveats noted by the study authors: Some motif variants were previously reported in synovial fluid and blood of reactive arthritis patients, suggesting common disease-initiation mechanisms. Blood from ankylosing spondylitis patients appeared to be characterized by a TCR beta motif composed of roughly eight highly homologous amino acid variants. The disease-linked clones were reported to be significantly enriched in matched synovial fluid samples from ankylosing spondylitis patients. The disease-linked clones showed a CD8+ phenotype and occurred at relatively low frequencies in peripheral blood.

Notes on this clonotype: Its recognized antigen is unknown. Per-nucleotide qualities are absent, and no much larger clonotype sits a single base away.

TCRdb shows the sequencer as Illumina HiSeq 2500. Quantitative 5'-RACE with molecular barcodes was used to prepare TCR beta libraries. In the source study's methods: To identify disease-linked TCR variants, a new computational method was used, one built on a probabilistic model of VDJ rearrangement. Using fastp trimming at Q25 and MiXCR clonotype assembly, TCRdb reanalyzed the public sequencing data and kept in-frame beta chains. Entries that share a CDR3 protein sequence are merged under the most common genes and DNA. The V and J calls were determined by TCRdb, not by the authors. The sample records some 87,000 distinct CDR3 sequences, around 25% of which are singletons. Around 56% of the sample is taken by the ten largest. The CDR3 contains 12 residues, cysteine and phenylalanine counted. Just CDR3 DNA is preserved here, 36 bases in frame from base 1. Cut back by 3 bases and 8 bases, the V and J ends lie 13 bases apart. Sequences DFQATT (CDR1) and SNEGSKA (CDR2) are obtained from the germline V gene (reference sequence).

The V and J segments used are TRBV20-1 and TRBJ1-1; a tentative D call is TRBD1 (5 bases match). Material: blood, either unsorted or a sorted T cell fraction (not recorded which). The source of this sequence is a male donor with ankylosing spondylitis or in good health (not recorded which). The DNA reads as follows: TGCAGTGCTAGGTCTGAGACAGACGAAGCTTTCTTT. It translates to CSARSETDEAFF.